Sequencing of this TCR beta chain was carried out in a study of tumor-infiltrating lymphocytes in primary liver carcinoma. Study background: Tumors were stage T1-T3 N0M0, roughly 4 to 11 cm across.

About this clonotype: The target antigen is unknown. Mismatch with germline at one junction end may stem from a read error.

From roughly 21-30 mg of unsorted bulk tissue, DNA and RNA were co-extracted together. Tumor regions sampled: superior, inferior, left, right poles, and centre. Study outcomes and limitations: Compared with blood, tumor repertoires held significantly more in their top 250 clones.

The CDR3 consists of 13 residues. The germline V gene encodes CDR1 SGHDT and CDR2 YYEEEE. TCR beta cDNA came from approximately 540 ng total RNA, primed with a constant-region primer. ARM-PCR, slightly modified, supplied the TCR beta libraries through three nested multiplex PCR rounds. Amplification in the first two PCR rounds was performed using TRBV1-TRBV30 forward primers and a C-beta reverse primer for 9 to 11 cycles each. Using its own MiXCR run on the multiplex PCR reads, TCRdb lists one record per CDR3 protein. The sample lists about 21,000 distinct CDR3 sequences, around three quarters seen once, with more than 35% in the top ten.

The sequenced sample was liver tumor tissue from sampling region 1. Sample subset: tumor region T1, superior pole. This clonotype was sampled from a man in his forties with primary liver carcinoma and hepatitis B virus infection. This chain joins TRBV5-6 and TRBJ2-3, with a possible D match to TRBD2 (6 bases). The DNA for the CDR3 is TGTACCAGCAGCTTCGGGAGCACAGATACACAGTATTTT. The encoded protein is CTSSFGSTDTQYF.